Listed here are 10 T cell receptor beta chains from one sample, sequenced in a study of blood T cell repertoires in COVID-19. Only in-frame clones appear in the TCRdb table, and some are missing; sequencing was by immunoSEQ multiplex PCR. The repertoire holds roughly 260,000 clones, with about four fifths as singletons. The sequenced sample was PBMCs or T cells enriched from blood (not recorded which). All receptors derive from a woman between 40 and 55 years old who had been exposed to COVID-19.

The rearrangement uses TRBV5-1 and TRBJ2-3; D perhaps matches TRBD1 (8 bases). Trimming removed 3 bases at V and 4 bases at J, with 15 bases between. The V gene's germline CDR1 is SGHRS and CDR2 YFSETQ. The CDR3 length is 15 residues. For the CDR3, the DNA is TGCGCCAGCAGCTCCGGACAGGGAGGGCCAGATACGCAGTATTTT. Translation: CASSSGQGGPDTQYF.

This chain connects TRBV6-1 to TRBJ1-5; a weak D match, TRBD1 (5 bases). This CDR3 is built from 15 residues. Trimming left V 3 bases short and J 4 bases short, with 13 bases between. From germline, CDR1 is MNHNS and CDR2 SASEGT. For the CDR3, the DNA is TGTGCCAGCAGTGAGACCCCGGGGGTTAATCAGCCCCAGCATTTT. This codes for CASSETPGVNQPQHF.

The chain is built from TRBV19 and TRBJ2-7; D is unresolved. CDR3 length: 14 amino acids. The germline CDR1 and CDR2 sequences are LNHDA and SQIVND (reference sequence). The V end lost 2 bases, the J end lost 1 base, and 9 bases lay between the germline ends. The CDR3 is CASSIYHRSYEQYF. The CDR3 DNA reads TGTGCCAGTAGTATATACCACAGATCCTACGAGCAGTACTTC.

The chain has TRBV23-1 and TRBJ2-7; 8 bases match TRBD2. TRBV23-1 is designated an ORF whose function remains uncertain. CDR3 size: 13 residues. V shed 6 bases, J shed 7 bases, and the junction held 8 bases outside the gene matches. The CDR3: CASSGTRLYEQYF. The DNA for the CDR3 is TGCGCCAGCAGCGGGACTAGGCTTTATGAGCAGTACTTC.

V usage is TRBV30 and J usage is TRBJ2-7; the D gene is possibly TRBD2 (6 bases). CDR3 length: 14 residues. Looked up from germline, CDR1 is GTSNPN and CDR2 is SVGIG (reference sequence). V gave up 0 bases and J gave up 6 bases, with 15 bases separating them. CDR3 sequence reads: CAWSVGGTSREQYF. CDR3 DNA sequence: TGTGCCTGGAGTGTCGGCGGGACTTCGCGCGAGCAGTACTTC.

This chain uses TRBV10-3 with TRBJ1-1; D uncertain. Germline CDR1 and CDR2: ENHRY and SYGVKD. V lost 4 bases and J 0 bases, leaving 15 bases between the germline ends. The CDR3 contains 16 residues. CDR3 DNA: TGTGCCATCAGTGCCGGGGTCCGAGATTTGAACACTGAAGCTTTCTTT. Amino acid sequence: CAISAGVRDLNTEAFF.

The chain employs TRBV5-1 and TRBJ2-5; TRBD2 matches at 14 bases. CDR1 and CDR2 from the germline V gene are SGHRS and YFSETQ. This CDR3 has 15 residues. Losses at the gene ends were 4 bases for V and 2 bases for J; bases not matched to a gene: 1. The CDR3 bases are TGCGCCAGCAGCGGGACTAGCGGGGGACAAGAGACCCAGTACTTC. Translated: CASSGTSGGQETQYF.

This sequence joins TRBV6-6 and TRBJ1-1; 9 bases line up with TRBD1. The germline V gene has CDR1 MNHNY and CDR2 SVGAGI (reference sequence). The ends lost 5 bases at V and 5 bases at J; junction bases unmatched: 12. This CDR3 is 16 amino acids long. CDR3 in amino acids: CASSTRTGELGTEAFF. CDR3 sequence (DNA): TGTGCCAGCAGTACCCGGACAGGGGAGCTTGGTACTGAAGCTTTCTTT.

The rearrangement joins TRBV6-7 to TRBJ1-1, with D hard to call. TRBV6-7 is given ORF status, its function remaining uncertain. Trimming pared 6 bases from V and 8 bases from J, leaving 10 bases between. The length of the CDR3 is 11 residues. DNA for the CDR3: TGTGCCAGCAGCCCGAAAGCCGAAGCTTTCTTT. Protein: CASSPKAEAFF.

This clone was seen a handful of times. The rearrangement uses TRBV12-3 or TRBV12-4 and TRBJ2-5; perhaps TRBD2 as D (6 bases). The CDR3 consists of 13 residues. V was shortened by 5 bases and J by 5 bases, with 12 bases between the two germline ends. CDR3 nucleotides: TGTGCCAGCAGTCGCGGGGAGGAGGAGACCCAGTACTTC. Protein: CASSRGEEETQYF.